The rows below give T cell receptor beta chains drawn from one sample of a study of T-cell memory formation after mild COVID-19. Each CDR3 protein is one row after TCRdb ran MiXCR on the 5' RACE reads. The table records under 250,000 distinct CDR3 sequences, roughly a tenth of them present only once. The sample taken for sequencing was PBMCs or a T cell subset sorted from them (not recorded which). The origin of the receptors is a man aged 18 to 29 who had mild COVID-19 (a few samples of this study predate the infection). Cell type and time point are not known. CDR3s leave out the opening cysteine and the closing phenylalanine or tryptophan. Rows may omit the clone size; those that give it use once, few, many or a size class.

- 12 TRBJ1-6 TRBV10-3 AISEIRTDSPLH
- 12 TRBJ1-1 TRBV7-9 ASSSGQGETEAF
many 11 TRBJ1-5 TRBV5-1 ASRDSRNQPQH
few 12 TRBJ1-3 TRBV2 ASSEGSPGNTIY
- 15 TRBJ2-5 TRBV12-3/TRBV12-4 ASSLEVFRGLRETQY
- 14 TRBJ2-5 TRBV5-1 ASSQQPRGDGRTQY
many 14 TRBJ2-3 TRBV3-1 ASSQVSLRQAQGQY
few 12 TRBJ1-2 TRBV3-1 ASSPRDSFYGYT
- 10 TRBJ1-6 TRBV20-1 SVSQGDSPLH
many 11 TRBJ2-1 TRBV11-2 ASSTSGENEQF
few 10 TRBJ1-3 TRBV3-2 ATTESGNTIY
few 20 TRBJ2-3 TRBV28 ASSFGATLSWTGRGGTDTQY
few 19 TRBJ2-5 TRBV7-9 ASSYSSGGRQIRWVRETQY
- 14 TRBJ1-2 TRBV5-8 ASIPPWGQGIYGYT
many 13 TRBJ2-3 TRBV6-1 ASRRLAGETDTQY
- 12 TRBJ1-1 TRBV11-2 ASSFWTGGAEAF
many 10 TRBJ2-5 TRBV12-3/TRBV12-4 ASSQAAETQY
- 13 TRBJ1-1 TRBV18 ASSPGEIINTEAF
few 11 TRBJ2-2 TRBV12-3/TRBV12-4 ASTWTDPGELF
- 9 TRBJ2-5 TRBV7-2 ASSQYETQY
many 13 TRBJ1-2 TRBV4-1 ASSQGNRGLYGYT
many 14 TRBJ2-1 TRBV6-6 ASSKSGTGAYNEQF